A single sample is the source of the 24 T cell receptor beta chains below, sequenced in a study of blood T cell repertoires in COVID-19. Only in-frame clones appear in the TCRdb table, and some are missing; sequencing was by immunoSEQ multiplex PCR. This sample has around 140,000 clones, with around 87% found just once. The sample consisted of peripheral blood. The receptors were gathered from a woman aged 50 to 60 with active or convalescent COVID-19.

This rearrangement joins TRBV7-8 to TRBJ2-7; 8 bases map to TRBD2. V trimming: 10 bases; J trimming: 1 base; junction bases outside the gene matches: 3. CDR1 is SGHVS and CDR2 is FQNEAQ in the germline V gene. There are 12 residues in the CDR3. CDR3 sequence: CANPSGSYEQYF. In DNA form, the CDR3 reads TGTGCCAACCCTAGCGGGTCCTACGAGCAGTACTTC.

This chain links TRBV5-1 with TRBJ1-1; 7 bases fit TRBD1. Germline CDR1 and CDR2: SGHRS and YFSETQ. V lost 4 bases to trimming and J lost 0 bases; unmatched junction nucleotides: 3. The CDR3 length is 14 residues. The CDR3 reads CASSRGGVNTEAFF. The CDR3 nucleotides are TGCGCCAGCAGCCGAGGGGGCGTGAACACTGAAGCTTTCTTT.

The rearrangement joins TRBV3-1 (or the pseudogene TRBV3-2) to TRBJ1-5; D is uncertain. The ends were cut back, 4 bases at V and 3 bases at J, with 28 bases in the middle. The CDR3 covers 20 residues. Germline loops: CDR1 LGHDT, CDR2 YNNKEL (reference sequence). The CDR3 region is CASSPLPKCSGAYPNQPQHF. The CDR3 DNA reads as TGTGCCAGCAGCCCTCTGCCAAAATGTTCGGGAGCCTACCCCAATCAGCCCCAGCATTTT.

The chain combines TRBV10-3 with TRBJ2-6, with 8 bases fitting TRBD1. This CDR3 is 17 amino acids long. Germline CDR1 ENHRY, CDR2 SYGVKD. Germline trimming cut 4 bases from V and 0 bases from J; bases unmatched to any gene: 5. The CDR3 bases are TGTGCCATCAGTGGGACAGGGCTAACCTCTGGGGCCAACGTCCTGACTTTC. This translates into CAISGTGLTSGANVLTF.

The chain employs TRBV9 and TRBJ2-3; 14 nucleotides align to TRBD2. The V and J ends lost 3 bases and 4 bases, in that order; junction bases with no gene match: 13. Germline CDR1 reads SGDLS; CDR2 reads YYNGEE. There are 19 residues in the CDR3. This chain's CDR3 is CASSGGLAGGEDQADTQYF. The DNA for the CDR3 is TGTGCCAGCAGCGGAGGACTAGCGGGGGGAGAGGACCAGGCAGATACGCAGTATTTT.

The chain is built from TRBV5-1 and TRBJ1-2, with a possible D match to TRBD1 (5 bases). Germline V gene lookup returns CDR1 SGHRS and CDR2 YFSETQ. CDR3 length: 15 amino acids. V lost 0 bases and J lost 2, with 11 bases in between. CDR3 sequence reads: CASSLASGRNYGYTF. For the CDR3, the DNA is TGCGCCAGCAGCTTGGCTTCAGGGCGGAACTATGGCTACACCTTC.

The rearrangement links TRBV27 to TRBJ2-7; D possibly corresponds to TRBD2 (7 bases). This CDR3 is built from 15 residues. The germline CDR1 and CDR2 sequences are MNHEY and SMNVEV (reference sequence). Trimming pared 5 bases from V and 3 bases from J, leaving 17 bases between. The CDR3 protein is CASSLFGEGGYEQYF. CDR3 sequence (DNA): TGTGCCAGCAGTCTCTTCGGGGAGGGGGGCTACGAGCAGTACTTC.

The V call is TRBV28, the J call TRBJ1-1; possibly TRBD1 for D (6 bases). The CDR3 covers 14 residues. Germline-derived CDR1 and CDR2 are MDHEN and SYDVKM. V lost 6 bases, J lost 6 bases, and 17 bases lay in between. The CDR3 sequence: CASRMQGSVAEAFF. The CDR3 bases are TGTGCCAGCAGGATGCAGGGGTCCGTAGCTGAAGCTTTCTTT.

The chain has TRBV18 and TRBJ2-3; 8 bases line up with TRBD1. The CDR3 has 16 amino acids. Germline V gives CDR1 KGHSH, CDR2 LQKENI. The V gene end was trimmed by 3 bases and the J gene end by 4 bases; junction bases not matched to a gene: 9. The CDR3 bases are TGTGCCAGCTCACCCGGACAGGGCCGAGGGGCAGATACGCAGTATTTT. Protein sequence: CASSPGQGRGADTQYF.

With respect to this clone: This sample includes further DNA sequences coding for the same CDR3. The V and J genes are TRBV27 and TRBJ1-6; D ambiguous. Deletions cut 6 bases from V and 7 bases from J, with 7 bases between. CDR3 length equals 12 residues. Germline CDR1 is MNHEY and CDR2 is SMNVEV (reference sequence). CDR3 DNA: TGTGCCAGCAGCCTGTTAAATTCACCCCTCCACTTT. Amino acids: CASSLLNSPLHF.

The chain employs TRBV24-1 and TRBJ2-3; 9 bases map to TRBD2. Germline assignment: CDR1 KGHDR and CDR2 SFDVKD. The CDR3 covers 16 residues. The V segment lost 5 bases and the J segment 4 bases; nucleotides outside the gene matches: 9. CDR3: CATSALAGQGADTQYF. Here the CDR3 DNA reads TGTGCCACCAGTGCTCTAGCGGGACAAGGAGCAGATACGCAGTATTTT.

The chain is built from TRBV7-2 and TRBJ2-7; 7 nucleotides line up with TRBD1. CDR1 is SGHTA, CDR2 FQGNSA, per germline. The CDR3 loop spans 15 amino acids. V lost 5 bases to trimming and J lost 0 bases; unmatched junction nucleotides: 7. The CDR3, as DNA: TGTGCCAGCAGCAAGGGGGACAGCAGCTCCTACGAGCAGTACTTC. Its protein is CASSKGDSSSYEQYF.

This chain joins TRBV28 and TRBJ1-3; unclear D gene. The CDR3 extends over 14 amino acids. Germline V gene sequence: CDR1 MDHEN, CDR2 SYDVKM. Trimming pared 5 bases from V and 0 bases from J, leaving 8 bases between. The CDR3: CASSEGYSGNTIYF. The DNA of the CDR3 is TGTGCCAGCAGTGAGGGCTACTCTGGAAACACCATATATTTT.

The chain has TRBV4-1 and TRBJ2-7, with D unresolved. The CDR3 extends over 15 amino acids. Germline V gives CDR1 MGHRA, CDR2 YSYEKL. The germline V and J ends were trimmed by 2 bases and 2 bases, with 13 bases remaining between them. Here the CDR3 reads CASSQPLVAPYEQYF. The CDR3 DNA reads as TGCGCCAGCAGCCAACCCCTAGTAGCCCCCTACGAGCAGTACTTC.

The CDR3 DNA follows: TGTGCCAGCAGCCCGACAGGGGACTATGGCTACACCTTC. Amino acid sequence: CASSPTGDYGYTF. V and J are TRBV12-3 or TRBV12-4 and TRBJ1-2; TRBD1 aligns across 8 bases. This CDR3 spans 13 amino acids. With 6 bases clipped from V and 3 bases from J, the junction kept 3 bases outside the gene matches.

This chain uses TRBV6-5 with TRBJ1-1; a weak D match, TRBD1 (5 bases). V gave up 5 bases and J gave up 4 bases, with 11 bases separating them. Germline CDR1 is MNHEY and CDR2 is SVGAGI. The length of the CDR3 is 13 residues. The DNA of the CDR3 is TGTGCCAGCAGTCGGAACAGGCCCACTGAAGCTTTCTTT. Residues: CASSRNRPTEAFF.

The chain has TRBV6-2 or TRBV6-3 and TRBJ1-5; D gene ambiguous. Germline CDR1 reads MNHEY; CDR2 reads SVGEGT. CDR3 length: 14 residues. With 0 bases removed from V and 2 bases from J, the gap between germline ends came to 5 bases. The CDR3 loop reads CASSYSPGNQPQHF. The CDR3 nucleotides are TGTGCCAGCAGTTACTCCCCAGGCAATCAGCCCCAGCATTTT.

The chain employs TRBV4-3 and TRBJ2-7; 7 positions match TRBD2. The ends lost 4 bases at V and 0 bases at J; junction bases unmatched: 9. Germline V lookup: CDR1 LGHNA, CDR2 YSLEER. CDR3 length equals 16 residues. The CDR3 region is CASSPHGGSSSYEQYF. The CDR3 DNA is TGCGCCAGCAGCCCCCACGGGGGGTCCAGCTCCTACGAGCAGTACTTC.

This clone was seen only once. This chain connects TRBV4-3 to TRBJ2-2; TRBD1 matches 9 bases. The CDR3 sequence is 17 residues long. Trimming removed 0 bases from V and 2 bases from J; junction bases left unmatched: 4. Per germline, CDR1 LGHNA and CDR2 YSLEER. Here the CDR3 DNA reads TGCGCCAGCAGCCAAGAACCGGGACAGGGAAACACCGGGGAGCTGTTTTTT. Translation gives CASSQEPGQGNTGELFF.

This clone was seen a handful of times. V and J are TRBV2 and TRBJ1-2; 7 nucleotides match TRBD1. V was pared by 4 bases and J by 7 bases, with 6 bases of the junction left unmatched. The CDR3 is made up of 13 amino acids. CDR1 and CDR2 from the germline V gene are SNHLY and FYNNEI. The CDR3 spells CASSGQGVGGYTF. Here the CDR3 DNA reads TGTGCCAGCAGTGGACAGGGAGTCGGTGGCTACACCTTC. The full variable domain, in which reference TRBV2 and TRBJ1-2 provide the parts outside the CDR3, is EPEVTQTPSHQVTQMGQEVILRCVPISNHLYFYWYRQILGQKVEFLVSFYNNEISEKSEIFDDQFSVERPDGSNFTLKIRSTKLEDSAMYFCASSGQGVGGYTFGSGTRLTVV.

The chain carries TRBV18 and TRBJ1-2; 7 nucleotides match TRBD1. J gave up 0 bases and V 6 bases, and 4 bases lay outside the gene matches. The CDR3 covers 14 residues. Germline V gene lookup returns CDR1 KGHSH and CDR2 LQKENI. CDR3 protein: CASSRDSPNYGYTF. DNA of the CDR3: TGTGCCAGCTCGAGGGACAGCCCTAACTATGGCTACACCTTC. Supplemented by reference TRBV18 and TRBJ1-2, the full variable domain reads NAGVMQNPRHLVRRRGQEARLRCSPMKGHSHVYWYRQLPEEGLKFMVYLQKENIIDESGMPKERFSAEFPKEGPSILRIQQVVRGDSAAYFCASSRDSPNYGYTFGSGTRLTVV.

This rearrangement joins TRBV5-4 to TRBJ1-2; TRBD1 is a possible D gene (5 bases). The germline V and J ends were trimmed by 0 bases and 6 bases, with 12 bases remaining between them. The CDR3 has 14 amino acids. The germline gives CDR1 SGHNT, CDR2 YYREEE (reference sequence). For the CDR3, the DNA is TGTGCCAGCAGCTTGGACGGGACTTCCCATGGCTACACCTTC. Its translation: CASSLDGTSHGYTF.

The chain couples TRBV4-1 to TRBJ1-6, with no clear D. The germline gives CDR1 MGHRA, CDR2 YSYEKL. Trimming stripped 4 bases from V and 4 bases from J, with 17 bases between. The CDR3 consists of 17 residues. Written as DNA, the CDR3 is TGCGCCAGCAGCCGCCTCGGTAGCAAGGCTTATAATTCACCCCTCCACTTT. Its protein is CASSRLGSKAYNSPLHF.

V and J are TRBV7-9 and TRBJ2-3; TRBD1 agrees at 9 bases. Germline V gene data show CDR1 as SEHNR and CDR2 as FQNEAQ (reference sequence). CDR3 length equals 16 residues. V trimming: 4 bases; J trimming: 0 bases; junction bases outside the gene matches: 5. The CDR3 DNA follows: TGTGCCAGCAGCTCGGGACAGGGTATAAGCACAGATACGCAGTATTTT. This sequence encodes CASSSGQGISTDTQYF.